This entry describes one T cell receptor beta chain. Using RNA transcripts as the source, TCR beta CDR3 regions were amplified. TCR CDR3 regions were first amplified by RT-PCR with HTBI primers. Each CDR3 protein gets one entry after TCRdb re-called the multiplex PCR reads with MiXCR. This repertoire shows over 650,000 distinct CDR3 sequences, about 45% found once; its top ten account for less than 9.5%. The sample is drawn from a study of T cells in Graves' hyperthyroidism and ophthalmopathy. Diagnoses used clinical symptoms, serum thyroxine and TRAb, thyroid ultrasound and orbital computed tomography. This CDR3 has 12 amino acids. Trimming stripped 4 bases from V and 3 bases from J, with 7 bases between. CDR1 is SGHTA, CDR2 FQGNSA, per germline.

J is TRBJ2-7 and V is TRBV7-2; D not certain. The clonotype was recovered from an adult man with Graves' disease, either hyperthyroidism or ophthalmopathy (not recorded which). Sequencing input: peripheral blood or thyroid tissue (not recorded which). This chain's CDR3 is CASSSVDYEQYF. CDR3 in DNA: TGTGCCAGCAGCTCCGTCGACTACGAGCAGTACTTC.